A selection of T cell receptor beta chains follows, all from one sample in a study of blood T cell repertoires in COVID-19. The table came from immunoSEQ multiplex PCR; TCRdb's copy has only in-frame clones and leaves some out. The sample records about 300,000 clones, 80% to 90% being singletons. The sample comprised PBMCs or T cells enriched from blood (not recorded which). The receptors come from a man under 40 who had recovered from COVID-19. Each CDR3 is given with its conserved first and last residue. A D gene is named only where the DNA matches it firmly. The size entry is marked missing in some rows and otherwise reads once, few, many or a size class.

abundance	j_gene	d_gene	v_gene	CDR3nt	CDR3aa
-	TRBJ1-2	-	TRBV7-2	TGTGCCAGCAGCCCGGACAGTAACTATGGCTACACCTTC	CASSPDSNYGYTF
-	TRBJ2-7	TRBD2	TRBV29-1	TGCAGCGTTGAGGGCCCTAGCGGGGTGGGCGAGCAGTACTTC	CSVEGPSGVGEQYF
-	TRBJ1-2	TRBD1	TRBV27	TGTGCCAGCAGTTTAATGACAGGGCTTAGGGAAGGCTACACCTTC	CASSLMTGLREGYTF
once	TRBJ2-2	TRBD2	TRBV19	TGTGCCAGTAGTGAACTAGCGGGGGACACCTTTAGCACCGGGGAGCTGTTTTTT	CASSELAGDTFSTGELFF
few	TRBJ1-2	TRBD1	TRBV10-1	TGCGCCAGCGGGGGACAGGGTTGTTATGGCTACACCTTC	CASGGQGCYGYTF
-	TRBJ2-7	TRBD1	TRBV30	TGTGCCTCTTCCGTAGGACAGGGTATATACGAGCAGTACTTC	CASSVGQGIYEQYF
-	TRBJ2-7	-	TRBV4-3	TGCGCCAGCAGCCAGGCGGGTCCGCCGTCCGCCTACGAGCAGTACTTC	CASSQAGPPSAYEQYF
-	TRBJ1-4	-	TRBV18	TGTGCCAGCTCACCATTTTCCGGAACTAATGAAAAACTGTTTTTT	CASSPFSGTNEKLFF
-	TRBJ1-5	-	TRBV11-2	TGTGCCAGCAGCATCGAGGGCAATCAGCCCCAGCATTTT	CASSIEGNQPQHF
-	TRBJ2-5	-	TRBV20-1	TGCAGTGCTAGTCGGGTGGAGGAGACCCAGTACTTC	CSASRVEETQYF
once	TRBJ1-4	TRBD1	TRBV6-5	TGTGCCAGCAGTCGGACGACAGGGGAAAAACTGTTTTTT	CASSRTTGEKLFF
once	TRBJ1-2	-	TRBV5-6	TGTGCCAGCAGATCAGGGTCCGGCTACACCTTC	CASRSGSGYTF
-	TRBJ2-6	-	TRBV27	TGTGCCAGCAGTACAGGGACAGGGGCCAACGTCCTGACTTTC	CASSTGTGANVLTF
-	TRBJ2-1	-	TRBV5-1	TGCGCCAGCAGCTTGCAGGTGGTGAATGAGCAGTTCTTC	CASSLQVVNEQFF
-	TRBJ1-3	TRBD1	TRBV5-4	TGTGCCAGCAGCTTACAGGGGCCAGGAAACACCATATATTTT	CASSLQGPGNTIYF
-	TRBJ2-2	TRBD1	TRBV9	TGTGCCAGCAGCGGATGGGACAGGGGCACCGGGGAGCTGTTTTTT	CASSGWDRGTGELFF
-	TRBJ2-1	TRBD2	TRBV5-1	TGCGCCAGCAGCCCAGCACTAGCGGGGGGTACCTACAATGAGCAGTTCTTC	CASSPALAGGTYNEQFF
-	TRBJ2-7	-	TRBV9	TGTGCCAGCAGCCCTGACTCTTTTGGGGAGCAGTACTTC	CASSPDSFGEQYF
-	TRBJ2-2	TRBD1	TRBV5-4	TGTGCCAGCAGCATAGGACAGGGGCAAACCGGGGAGCTGTTTTTT	CASSIGQGQTGELFF
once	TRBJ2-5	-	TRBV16	TGTGCCAGCAGCCAATCGAGGGGAGAAAGGGGGTCCGAGACCCAGTACTTC	CASSQSRGERGSETQYF
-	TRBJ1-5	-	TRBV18	TGTGCCAGCTCCCTGGGGCGGAGCAATCAGCCCCAGCATTTT	CASSLGRSNQPQHF
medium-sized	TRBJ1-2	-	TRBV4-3	TGCGCCAGCAGCCAAGAGTGGAACAGGGCGCACTATGGCTACACCTTC	CASSQEWNRAHYGYTF
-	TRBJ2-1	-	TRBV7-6	TGTGCCAGCAGCTTACGGACTGTCTCCTATAATGAGCAGTTCTTC	CASSLRTVSYNEQFF
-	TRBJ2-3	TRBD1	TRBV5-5	TGTGCCAGCATTGGGCGGGGACAGGGGAGAGATACGCAGTATTTT	CASIGRGQGRDTQYF
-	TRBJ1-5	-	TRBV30	TGTGCCTGGAGCCTGGGAGCGTATAGCAATCAGCCCCAGCATTTT	CAWSLGAYSNQPQHF
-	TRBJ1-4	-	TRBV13	TGTGCCAGCAGCTTACGTTTCCGTGGGCATGAAAAACTGTTTTTT	CASSLRFRGHEKLFF
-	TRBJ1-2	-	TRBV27	TGTGCCAGCAGTTTATTGCGAGGGTATGGCTACACCTTC	CASSLLRGYGYTF
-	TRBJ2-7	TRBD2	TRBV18	TGTGCCAGCTCACCACTAAGCGGGGGGGGATACGAGCAGTACTTC	CASSPLSGGGYEQYF
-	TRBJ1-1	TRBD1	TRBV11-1	TGTGCCAGCAGCTTAAGAAGGGACAGATACACTGAAGCTTTCTTT	CASSLRRDRYTEAFF
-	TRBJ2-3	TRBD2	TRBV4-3	TGCGCCAGCAGCCCCAGAGCTAGCGGGAACACAGATACGCAGTATTTT	CASSPRASGNTDTQYF
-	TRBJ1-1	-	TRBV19	TGTGCCAGTAGGGGATCGGGGGGTCAAGGGAACACTGAAGCTTTCTTT	CASRGSGGQGNTEAFF
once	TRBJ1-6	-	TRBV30	TGTGCCTGGAGTGTACTGGGGCAGGGTAATTCACCCCTCCACTTT	CAWSVLGQGNSPLHF
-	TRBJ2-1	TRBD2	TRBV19	TGTGCCATTAGTCGCGATACTAGCGGTGTCTACAATGAGCAGTTCTTC	CAISRDTSGVYNEQFF
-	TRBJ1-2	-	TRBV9	TGTGCCAGCAGCGTAGCCGGGTCAATAGGCTACACCTTC	CASSVAGSIGYTF
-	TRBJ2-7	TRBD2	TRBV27	TGTGCCAGCAGTAGAAAAGCAGGTAGGACTAGCGGGGGCTACGAGCAGTACTTC	CASSRKAGRTSGGYEQYF
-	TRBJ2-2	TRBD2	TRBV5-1	TGCGCCAGCAGCATGAGGACTAGCGGGGGGAGTTACACCGGGGAGCTGTTTTTT	CASSMRTSGGSYTGELFF
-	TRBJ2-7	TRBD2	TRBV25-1	TGTGCCAGCAGTGAGGGGGGGGAGCAGTACTTC	CASSEGGEQYF
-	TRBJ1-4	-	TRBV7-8	TGTGCCAGCAGCCCGCTCCGGGCAACTAATGAAAAACTGTTTTTT	CASSPLRATNEKLFF
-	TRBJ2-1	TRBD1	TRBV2	TGTGCCAGCAGGAGAGACAGGGGCTCCTACAATGAGCAGTTCTTC	CASRRDRGSYNEQFF
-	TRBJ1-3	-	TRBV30	TGTGCCTGGACCCTCAAAGGGGGAGGAAACACCATATATTTT	CAWTLKGGGNTIYF
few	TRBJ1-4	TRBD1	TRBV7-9	TGTGCCAGCAGCTGGGAAGGCGGGACAGGGGTTGAAAAACTGTTTTTT	CASSWEGGTGVEKLFF
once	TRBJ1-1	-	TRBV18	TGTGCCAGCTCACCACCGGGGGGGCGGTTGAACACTGAAGCTTTCTTT	CASSPPGGRLNTEAFF
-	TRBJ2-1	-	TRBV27	TGTGCCAGCAGTTTGAAACTGTCCCGGTGGCAGGGAATAAACAATGAGCAGTTCTTC	CASSLKLSRWQGINNEQFF
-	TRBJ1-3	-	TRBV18	TGTGCCAGCTCACCTGAGAACACCATATATTTT	CASSPENTIYF
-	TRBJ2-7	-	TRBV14	TGTGCCAGCAGCATCCGAGGAGGGTCCTACGAGCAGTACTTC	CASSIRGGSYEQYF
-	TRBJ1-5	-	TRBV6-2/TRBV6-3	TGTGCCAGCAGTTACCTTCGGGAGCCCCAGCATTTT	CASSYLREPQHF
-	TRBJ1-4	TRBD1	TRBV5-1	TGCGCCAGCGCTCTAGGGACAGGGGAAAAACTGTTTTTT	CASALGTGEKLFF
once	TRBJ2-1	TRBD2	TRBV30	TGTGCCTGGGGACGGGGGGGCCGGTACAATGAGCAGTTCTTC	CAWGRGGRYNEQFF
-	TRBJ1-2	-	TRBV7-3	TGTGCCAGCAGCCTTCGACAGAGTAACTATGGCTACACCTTC	CASSLRQSNYGYTF
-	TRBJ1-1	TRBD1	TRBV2	TGTGCCAGCAGTGGACAGGGGAACACTGAAGCTTTCTTT	CASSGQGNTEAFF
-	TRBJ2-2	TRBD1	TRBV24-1	TGTGCCACCAGTGACCCGGACAGGGCGGACGACACCGGGGAGCTGTTTTTT	CATSDPDRADDTGELFF
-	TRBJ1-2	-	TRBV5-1	TGCGCCAGCAGCCTAGTGGGGGGACTCTATGGCTACACCTTC	CASSLVGGLYGYTF
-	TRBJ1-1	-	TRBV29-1	TGCAGCGTTGAAAGAGGGAACACTGAAGCTTTCTTT	CSVERGNTEAFF
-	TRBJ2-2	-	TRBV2	TGTGCCAGCAGTGTTCAGATTATCGGGGAGCTGTTTTTT	CASSVQIIGELFF
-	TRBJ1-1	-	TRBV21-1	TGTGCCAGCAGTGGGGACAGGTGGGAGAGGACTGAAGCTTTCTTT	CASSGDRWERTEAFF
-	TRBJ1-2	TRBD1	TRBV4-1	TGCGCCAGCAGCCAAGATAAAGGGACAGCTAACTATGGCTACACCTTC	CASSQDKGTANYGYTF
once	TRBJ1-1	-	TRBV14	TGTGCCAGCAGCACCCCTTCGGGACATTTCACTGAAGCTTTCTTT	CASSTPSGHFTEAFF
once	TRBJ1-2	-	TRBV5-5	TGTGCCAGCAGTCCCCCCGGGGGTTTAGGCTACACCTTC	CASSPPGGLGYTF
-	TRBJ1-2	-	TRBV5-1	TGCGCCAGCAGCGATGGGGTCAGGGCCCCCTATGGCTACACCTTC	CASSDGVRAPYGYTF